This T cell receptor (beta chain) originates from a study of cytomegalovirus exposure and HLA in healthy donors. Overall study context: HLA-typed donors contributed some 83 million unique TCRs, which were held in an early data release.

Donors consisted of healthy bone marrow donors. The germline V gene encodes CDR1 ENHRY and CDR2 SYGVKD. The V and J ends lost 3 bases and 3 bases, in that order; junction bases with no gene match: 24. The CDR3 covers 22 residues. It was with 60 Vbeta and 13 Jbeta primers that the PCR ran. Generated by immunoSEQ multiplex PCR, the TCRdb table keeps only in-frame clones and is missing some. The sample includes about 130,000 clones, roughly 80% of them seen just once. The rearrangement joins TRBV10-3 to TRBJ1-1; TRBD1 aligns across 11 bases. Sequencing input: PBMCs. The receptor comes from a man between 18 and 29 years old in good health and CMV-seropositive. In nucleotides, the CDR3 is TGTGCCATCAGTGACCGAGACTACTCTGGACAGGGGGCGGCATTCGGCCACACTGAAGCTTTCTTT. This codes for CAISDRDYSGQGAAFGHTEAFF.